This is a list of T cell receptor beta chains from one sample in a study of T-cell memory formation after mild COVID-19. TCRdb independently ran MiXCR on the 5' RACE reads; one entry per CDR3 protein. The sample lists 380,000 or so distinct CDR3 sequences, roughly an eighth occurring once. Sequencing was done on a sample of PBMCs or a T cell subset sorted from them (not recorded which). The receptors derive from a man between 18 and 35 years old who had mild COVID-19 (a few samples of this study predate the infection). Cell type and time point are not known. Both conserved end residues are part of each CDR3. Fields, in order: D gene, CDR3 length, clone size, V gene, J gene, CDR3 protein, CDR3 DNA. A D gene is named only where the DNA matches it firmly. Part of the rows lack a size; the others show once, few, many or a class for expanded clones.

>NA|15|few|TRBV5-1|TRBJ1-2
CASSLGPSSFYGYTF
TGCGCCAGCAGCTTGGGCCCCAGTAGCTTTTATGGCTACACCTTC
>NA|14|few|TRBV5-1|TRBJ1-1
CASSAGSDGTEAFF
TGCGCCAGCAGCGCCGGCTCGGACGGCACTGAAGCTTTCTTT
>NA|16|few|TRBV3-2|TRBJ1-6
CASSPRTGGYNSPLHF
TGTGCCAGCAGCCCGAGGACAGGGGGGTATAATTCACCCCTCCACTTT
>TRBD2|15|many|TRBV4-2|TRBJ2-3
CASSHDSGGWDTQYF
TGTGCCAGCAGCCATGATAGCGGGGGGTGGGATACGCAGTATTTT
>TRBD1|15|many|TRBV12-3/TRBV12-4|TRBJ2-1
CASSHNRGQAGPTVF
TGTGCCAGCAGCCATAACCGGGGACAGGCGGGTCCGACGGTCTTC
>NA|14|few|TRBV5-1|TRBJ2-1
CASSPGDRYNEQFF
TGCGCCAGCAGTCCCGGGGACCGGTACAATGAGCAGTTCTTC
>NA|19|few|TRBV14|TRBJ1-6
CASSPGTAEFNSYNSPLHF
TGTGCCAGCAGCCCCGGGACCGCAGAATTTAACTCCTATAATTCACCCCTCCACTTT
>NA|15|NA|TRBV5-4|TRBJ1-1
CASSSGQGLNTEAFF
TGTGCCAGCAGCTCCGGCCAGGGGTTGAACACTGAAGCTTTCTTT
>TRBD1|14|few|TRBV12-3/TRBV12-4|TRBJ1-1
CASSPRQGHTEAFF
TGTGCCAGCAGCCCTAGACAGGGTCACACTGAAGCTTTCTTT
>NA|16|many|TRBV5-6|TRBJ1-3
CASSVTGPTSGNTIYF
TGTGCCAGCAGCGTTACGGGACCGACCTCTGGAAACACCATATATTTT
>NA|14|NA|TRBV19|TRBJ2-7
CASSIAAGIYEQYF
TGTGCCAGTAGTATAGCGGCGGGGATCTACGAGCAGTACTTC
>NA|16|few|TRBV6-5|TRBJ2-2
CASSPSPGANTGELFF
TGTGCCAGCAGTCCATCTCCAGGGGCGAACACCGGGGAGCTGTTTTTT
>NA|14|NA|TRBV5-1|TRBJ1-1
CASSLGPPNTEAFF
TGCGCCAGCAGCTTGGGACCGCCGAACACTGAAGCTTTCTTT
>NA|15|few|TRBV10-3|TRBJ2-5
CAISDGQNNQETQYF
TGTGCCATCAGTGATGGGCAGAACAACCAAGAGACCCAGTACTTC
>NA|15|NA|TRBV20-1|TRBJ2-1
CSARDHGGRSNEQFF
TGCAGTGCTAGAGATCATGGGGGACGTTCAAATGAGCAGTTCTTC
>NA|15|NA|TRBV7-2|TRBJ2-5
CASSLGGRVGETQYF
TGTGCCAGCAGCCTCGGAGGGCGAGTTGGAGAGACCCAGTACTTC
>TRBD2|17|few|TRBV5-6|TRBJ2-3
CASSLLSSGGHRDTQYF
TGTGCCAGCAGCTTGTTGTCTAGCGGGGGACACAGAGATACGCAGTATTTT
>TRBD1|14|once|TRBV20-1|TRBJ1-5
CSARDPAGGQPQHF
TGCAGTGCTAGAGATCCGGCAGGGGGACAGCCCCAGCATTTT
>NA|16|few|TRBV7-9|TRBJ1-6
CASSPRDIRFNSPLHF
TGTGCCAGCAGCCCGAGGGACATCAGATTTAATTCACCCCTCCACTTT
>NA|15|many|TRBV6-5|TRBJ1-3
CASSYSHIGGNTIYF
TGTGCCAGCAGTTACTCGCATATTGGTGGAAACACCATATATTTT
>NA|13|NA|TRBV7-9|TRBJ2-2
CASSSLAVGELFF
TGTGCCAGCAGCTCACTCGCGGTCGGGGAGCTGTTTTTT
>NA|12|NA|TRBV20-1|TRBJ1-4
CSATTTNEKLFF
TGCAGTGCTACAACAACTAATGAAAAACTGTTTTTT
>NA|14|few|TRBV11-2|TRBJ2-3
CASSLEAGADTQYF
TGTGCCAGCAGCTTAGAGGCAGGAGCAGATACGCAGTATTTT
>TRBD1|14|NA|TRBV19|TRBJ2-1
CATREGQGANEQFF
TGTGCCACCCGTGAAGGACAGGGGGCTAATGAGCAGTTCTTC
>NA|15|NA|TRBV5-1|TRBJ2-5
CASSLVAGAEETQYF
TGCGCCAGCAGCTTGGTAGCTGGGGCTGAAGAGACCCAGTACTTC
>NA|13|NA|TRBV12-3/TRBV12-4|TRBJ1-2
CASSLQGQYGYTF
TGTGCCAGCAGCTTGCAAGGACAGTATGGCTACACCTTC
>NA|14|few|TRBV7-2|TRBJ2-3
CASSPRAGADTQYF
TGTGCCAGCAGCCCTCGCGCGGGTGCAGATACGCAGTATTTT
>NA|14|few|TRBV11-2|TRBJ2-5
CASSLGALQETQYF
TGTGCCAGCAGCTTAGGGGCGCTTCAAGAGACCCAGTACTTC
>NA|15|NA|TRBV28|TRBJ2-2
CASSLGLGNTGELFF
TGTGCCAGCAGTTTAGGTTTGGGGAACACCGGGGAGCTGTTTTTT
>NA|13|NA|TRBV10-3|TRBJ2-1
CAITPQGNNEQFF
TGTGCCATCACCCCACAGGGAAACAATGAGCAGTTCTTC
>NA|12|few|TRBV29-1|TRBJ2-7
CSVTQGYYEQYF
TGCAGCGTGACCCAGGGTTACTACGAGCAGTACTTC
>TRBD1|15|few|TRBV20-1|TRBJ1-5
CSAVRDRAGDQPQHF
TGCAGTGCGGTCCGGGACAGGGCGGGGGATCAGCCCCAGCATTTT
>NA|13|NA|TRBV6-2/TRBV6-3|TRBJ1-5
CASSMRDRDGEHF
TGTGCCAGCTCCATGAGGGATCGGGACGGCGAGCATTTT
>NA|17|NA|TRBV12-3/TRBV12-4|TRBJ2-2
CATLMRGRGVNTGELFF
TGTGCCACCCTAATGAGGGGGCGGGGGGTGAACACCGGGGAGCTGTTTTTT
>NA|18|few|TRBV6-5|TRBJ2-2
CASSYYVSRLGNTGELFF
TGTGCCAGCAGTTATTATGTGTCCCGACTTGGGAACACCGGGGAGCTGTTTTTT
>NA|16|NA|TRBV7-9|TRBJ2-5
CASSFNRITHQETQYF
TGTGCCAGCAGCTTTAACCGGATCACACACCAAGAGACCCAGTACTTC
>TRBD2|16|few|TRBV6-2/TRBV6-3|TRBJ2-5
CASSYELAGRVETQYF
TGTGCCAGCAGTTACGAACTAGCGGGGCGGGTAGAGACCCAGTACTTC
>TRBD1|14|NA|TRBV5-6|TRBJ2-7
CASRLRGPSYEQYF
TGTGCCAGCAGACTGAGGGGGCCGTCCTACGAGCAGTACTTC
>TRBD1|15|NA|TRBV15|TRBJ2-3
CATSRGGGAGDTQYF
TGTGCCACCAGCAGAGGAGGGGGCGCAGGGGATACGCAGTATTTT
>TRBD2|16|few|TRBV6-2/TRBV6-3|TRBJ2-3
CASKQDLAGSTDTQYF
TGTGCCAGCAAACAAGATCTAGCGGGCAGCACAGATACGCAGTATTTT
>NA|14|NA|TRBV7-6|TRBJ1-1
CASSFIPMNTEAFF
TGTGCCAGCAGCTTCATCCCGATGAACACTGAAGCTTTCTTT
>NA|14|few|TRBV28|TRBJ2-7
CASSRTGPLYEQYF
TGTGCCAGCAGCCGCACAGGACCCCTCTACGAGCAGTACTTC
>NA|12|NA|TRBV18|TRBJ2-5
CASSPRSETQYF
TGTGCCAGCTCACCACGGTCCGAGACCCAGTACTTC
>NA|12|few|TRBV11-2|TRBJ1-1
CASSYHGTEAFF
TGTGCCAGCAGCTATCATGGCACTGAAGCTTTCTTT
>NA|15|NA|TRBV20-1|TRBJ2-3
CSARRPLGWPDTQYF
TGCAGTGCTAGAAGGCCCCTTGGGTGGCCAGATACGCAGTATTTT
>NA|14|NA|TRBV5-5|TRBJ2-5
CASSWRPARGSEYF
TGTGCCAGCAGCTGGAGACCTGCTAGGGGTTCGGAGTACTTC
>NA|15|few|TRBV28|TRBJ2-6
CASSQRGSGANVLTF
TGTGCCAGCAGCCAACGGGGGTCTGGGGCCAACGTCCTGACTTTC
>TRBD2|15|few|TRBV2|TRBJ2-1
CASSWASGENNEQFF
TGTGCCAGCAGCTGGGCTAGCGGGGAGAACAATGAGCAGTTCTTC
>TRBD1|14|NA|TRBV7-9|TRBJ2-5
CASKPGQGRETQYF
TGTGCCAGCAAGCCGGGACAGGGTAGAGAGACCCAGTACTTC
>NA|15|NA|TRBV28|TRBJ2-2
CASSFGGHTTGELFF
TGTGCCAGCAGTTTTGGTGGACACACCACCGGGGAGCTGTTTTTT
>NA|15|many|TRBV7-2|TRBJ2-7
CASSLGGSRTYEQYF
TGTGCCAGCAGCTTAGGAGGATCTCGGACCTACGAGCAGTACTTC
>NA|11|few|TRBV5-6|TRBJ1-1
CASNRDTEAFF
TGTGCCAGCAACCGGGACACTGAAGCTTTCTTT